This T cell receptor beta chain appears in the sequencing data of a study of blood T cell repertoires in COVID-19 (dated by TCRdb to the early 2020s). Concerning the study at large: Samples covering the acute and convalescent phases of COVID-19 were provided by collaborators in the United States, Italy and Spain. The material from the prospective study consisted of cDNA or gDNA derived from T cells, B-cell-depleted T cells, or PBMCs. The dataset comprised deeply sampled blood TCRbeta repertoires from subjects exposed to, actively infected with, or recovered from COVID-19. The repertoires were released in a freely available public database intended as a resource for research on the immune response to SARS-CoV-2. Samples were obtained from the ongoing ImmuneRACE study (first 160 participants) and from over 1,000 subjects provided by 6 global collaborators. Nearly every sample came with metadata listing a de-identified subject ID, COVID-19 status, age in years and sex. HLA class I and class II types, where available, came from metadata supplied by the sample provider rather than from assay-based typing. Beyond this particular receptor, the publication reports: How much clinical and demographic metadata was included differed by source and by participant, and the metadata was provided uncurated.

Participants in the prospective study were enrolled through a virtual design, were aged about 18 to 100 years, and lived in about 25 United States geographic areas. In the prospective study, participants were assigned to cohorts based on the clinical history participants reported in a screening survey and a study questionnaire. Mobile phlebotomists in the prospective study collected whole blood, serum and a nasopharyngeal or oropharyngeal swab from every participant. Prospective study participants could optionally give additional blood draws and questionnaires over a roughly 2-month period. Prospective study blood samples were shipped either frozen or at room temperature before DNA extraction. TCRbeta CDR3 regions were amplified from genomic DNA by means of the immunoSEQ Assay, a bias-controlled multiplex PCR. On the authors' methods: The number of nucleated cells in each sample was estimated from the amplification of reference gene primers within the assay. To quantify the absolute abundance of each unique TCRbeta CDR3 rearrangement, sequence reads were collapsed and filtered. Productive Simpson clonality was computed per sample as the square root of Simpson's diversity index over productive rearrangements. TCRdb stores this immuneACCESS table with in-frame sequences only. Part of the clones is absent; in the studies checked, under half of the shortfall reflects unresolved V genes, and no reason is known for the rest. V and J calls and clone size are copied from that table; D and trimming were computed from the DNA. Here the sample has approximately 200,000 clones; around 82% occur a single time. The ten largest clonotypes hold approximately 7.4% of the sample.

As to this clone: What this receptor recognizes is not known. Qualities for individual bases were not recorded, and no much larger clone is one base off.

From cysteine to phenylalanine, the CDR3 is 14 amino acids long. Of the read, only the CDR3 DNA is kept; its 42 bases are in frame from base 1. Between the V and J ends, shortened by 4 bases and 0 bases respectively, the junction contains 10 bases. The germline V gene (reference sequence) yields GTSNPN for CDR1 and SVGIG for CDR2. This chain is built from TRBV30 and TRBJ2-1; matching of 6 bases hints at TRBD2 as the D gene. The sequenced sample consisted of PBMCs or T cells enriched from blood (not recorded which). The receptor's source is a woman aged 40 to 50 with acute COVID-19. The CDR3 loop reads CAWISGSSYNEQFF. The nucleotide sequence is given as TGTGCCTGGATTAGCGGTAGCTCCTACAATGAGCAGTTCTTC.